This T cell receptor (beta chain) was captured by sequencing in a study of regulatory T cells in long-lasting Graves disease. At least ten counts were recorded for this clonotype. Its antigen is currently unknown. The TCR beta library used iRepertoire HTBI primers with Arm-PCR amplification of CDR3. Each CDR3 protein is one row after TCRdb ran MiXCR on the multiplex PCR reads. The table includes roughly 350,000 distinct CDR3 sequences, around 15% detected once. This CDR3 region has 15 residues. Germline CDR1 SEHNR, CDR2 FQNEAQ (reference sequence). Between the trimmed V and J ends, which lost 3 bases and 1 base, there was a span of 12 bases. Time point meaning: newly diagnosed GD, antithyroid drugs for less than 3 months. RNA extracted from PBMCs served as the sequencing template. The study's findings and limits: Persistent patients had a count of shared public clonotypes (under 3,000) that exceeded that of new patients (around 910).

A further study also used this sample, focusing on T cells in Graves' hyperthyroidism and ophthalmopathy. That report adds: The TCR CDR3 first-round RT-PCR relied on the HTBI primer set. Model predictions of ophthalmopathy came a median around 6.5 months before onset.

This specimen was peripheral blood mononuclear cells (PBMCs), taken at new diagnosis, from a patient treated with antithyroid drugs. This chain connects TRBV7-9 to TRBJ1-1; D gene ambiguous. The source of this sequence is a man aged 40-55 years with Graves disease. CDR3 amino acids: CASSFLDVGNTEAFF. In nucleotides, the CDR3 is TGTGCCAGCAGCTTCTTAGACGTCGGGAACACTGAAGCTTTCTTT.